The 23 T cell receptor beta chains reported below all come from one sample, sequenced in a study of early T cells in non-severe SARS-CoV-2 infection. TCRdb re-called the 5' RACE reads through MiXCR, storing one row per CDR3 protein. The sample lists about 29,000 distinct CDR3 sequences, about 5% occurring once. The sample was whole blood. The receptors come from an adult who was a healthcare worker with PCR-confirmed SARS-CoV-2 infection or an uninfected control (not recorded which).

This clonotype was seen many times. The chain recombines TRBV6-2 or TRBV6-3 with TRBJ2-1; 7 positions match TRBD2. The J segment lost 7 bases and the V segment lost 5 bases, leaving 14 bases of the junction unmatched. The CDR3 contains 16 residues. Per the germline V gene, CDR1 is MNHEY and CDR2 is SVGEGT. CDR3 in DNA: TGTGCCAGCAGTAACACCGGGACCCACGGGGGGAATGAGCAGTTCTTC. Translating it yields CASSNTGTHGGNEQFF.

This clonotype was seen at least ten times. The chain links TRBV6-2 or TRBV6-3 to TRBJ1-5; D gene ambiguous. The CDR3 has 14 residues. The germline CDR1 and CDR2 sequences are MNHEY and SVGEGT. V lost 4 bases and J lost 2, with 9 bases in between. The CDR3 bases are TGTGCCAGCAGTTTGGCAAAGGGCAATCAGCCCCAGCATTTT. The encoded protein is CASSLAKGNQPQHF.

This clonotype was seen many times. The chain uses TRBV12-3 or TRBV12-4 and TRBJ2-1; 15 bases map to TRBD2. The CDR3 spans 16 residues. The trim removed 6 bases at V and 8 bases at J, leaving 8 bases unmatched. Here the CDR3 DNA reads TGTGCCAGCAGCCCGATCGGACTAGCGGGAGGGGATGAGCAGTTCTTC. This sequence encodes CASSPIGLAGGDEQFF.

This sequence joins TRBV20-1 and TRBJ1-1; D gene uncertain. Germline CDR1 and CDR2: DFQATT and SNEGSKA (reference sequence). The CDR3 is 10 amino acids. Trimming removed 3 bases at V and 7 bases at J, with 6 bases between. In DNA, the CDR3 is TGCAGTGCTAGGGACGATGAAGCTTTCTTT. Translating gives CSARDDEAFF.

This clonotype occurred many times. CDR3 amino acids: CASSLGSHEQYF. In nucleotides, the CDR3 is TGTGCCAGCAGCTTAGGTAGCCACGAGCAGTACTTC. The chain combines TRBV11-2 with TRBJ2-7; D is ambiguous. Germline V gives CDR1 SGHAT, CDR2 FQNNGV. V lost 1 base to trimming and J lost 5 bases, with 6 bases between them. This CDR3 has 12 residues.

This clonotype was seen at least ten times. The chain is built from TRBV11-2 and TRBJ2-7, with 12 bases aligning to TRBD2. CDR3 length: 14 residues. The junction had 4 bases not matched to a gene; V was cut back by 5 bases and J by 5 bases. Germline values: CDR1 SGHAT, CDR2 FQNNGV. The CDR3 spells CASSPRTSGNEQYF. In nucleotides, the CDR3 is TGTGCCAGCAGCCCCCGGACTAGCGGGAACGAGCAGTACTTC.

The sample holds many counts of this clonotype. The V gene is TRBV24-1, the J gene TRBJ2-1; the D is unclear. The CDR3 contains 15 residues. V dropped 3 bases and J dropped 0 bases, with 8 bases sitting between them. The germline V gene encodes CDR1 KGHDR and CDR2 SFDVKD. CDR3 coding DNA: TGTGCCACCAGTGATCCGGGTAGCTCCTACAATGAGCAGTTCTTC. Translating gives CATSDPGSSYNEQFF.

Ten or more counts support this clonotype. The chain uses TRBV7-2 and TRBJ1-1; 11 bases are shared with TRBD1. Germline CDR1 and CDR2: SGHTA and FQGNSA. CDR3 size: 17 residues. Losses at the gene ends were 5 bases for V and 4 bases for J; bases not matched to a gene: 12. The CDR3: CASSPAGQGALGTEAFF. CDR3 sequence (DNA): TGTGCCAGCAGCCCCGCTGGACAGGGGGCCTTGGGCACTGAAGCTTTCTTT.

Many counts were recorded for this clonotype. The chain recombines TRBV5-1 with TRBJ2-5, with 7 bases aligning to TRBD1. The CDR3 covers 14 residues. V lost 4 bases, J lost 2 bases, and 5 bases stayed unmatched. Germline CDR1 reads SGHRS; CDR2 reads YFSETQ. CDR3 sequence reads: CASSEPGQQETQYF. In nucleotides, the CDR3 is TGCGCCAGCAGCGAACCGGGACAGCAAGAGACCCAGTACTTC.

This clonotype was seen repeatedly, ten times or more. As DNA, the CDR3 is TGTGCCAGCAGTGGAGGACTAGCGGGGGGGATCTACAATGAGCAGTTCTTC. Protein product: CASSGGLAGGIYNEQFF. The J gene is TRBJ2-1, the V gene TRBV6-1, with TRBD2 matching 15 bases. Losses at the gene ends were 4 bases for V and 3 bases for J; bases not matched to a gene: 4. CDR1 is MNHNS and CDR2 is SASEGT in the germline V gene. This CDR3 spans 17 amino acids.

In DNA, the CDR3 is TGTGCCAGCAGCTTTCCCACTAGAGGTCAAGAGACCCAGTACTTC. Protein sequence: CASSFPTRGQETQYF. The chain links TRBV7-9 to TRBJ2-5, with D perhaps matching TRBD2 (5 bases). The V and J ends lost 3 bases and 2 bases respectively, with 13 bases between them. Germline CDR1 SEHNR, CDR2 FQNEAQ (reference sequence). This CDR3 comprises 15 residues.

This clonotype was seen at least ten times. The CDR3 bases are TGTGCCAGCAGCCCGCGGTTCGGTGATAATTCACCCCTCCACTTT. Protein product: CASSPRFGDNSPLHF. The chain links TRBV7-2 to TRBJ1-6; D is undetermined. This CDR3 comprises 15 residues. In germline, CDR1 is SGHTA, CDR2 FQGNSA. Trimming pared 5 bases from V and 5 bases from J, leaving 13 bases between.

This clonotype came up many times. The J gene is TRBJ2-2, the V gene TRBV24-1; possible D gene TRBD1, 5 bases. The V gene's germline CDR1 is KGHDR and CDR2 SFDVKD. The CDR3 totals 14 residues. V was shortened by 5 bases and J by 1 base, with 7 bases between the two germline ends. CDR3 bases: TGTGCCACCAGTGGGCAGGGGAACACCGGGGAGCTGTTTTTT. It specifies CATSGQGNTGELFF.

The table lists this clonotype with many counts. This chain joins TRBV7-9 and TRBJ1-1; TRBD1 might be the D (5 bases). V lost 3 bases, J lost 1 base, and 6 bases lay in between. Germline V CDR1 and CDR2: SEHNR, FQNEAQ (reference sequence). The CDR3 totals 13 residues. The CDR3 region has the DNA TGTGCCAGCAGCTTCAGGGAGAACACTGAAGCTTTCTTT. It encodes CASSFRENTEAFF.

This clonotype has just one count. The chain joins TRBV6-6 to TRBJ2-7; maybe TRBD1 (6 bases). The germline V and J ends were trimmed by 5 bases and 2 bases, with 13 bases remaining between them. Germline lookup yields CDR1 MNHNY and CDR2 SVGAGI (reference sequence). This CDR3 has 14 amino acids. In nucleotides, the CDR3 is TGTGCCAGCAGTCCCCAACAGGGTCCCTACGAGCAGTACTTC. Translating it yields CASSPQQGPYEQYF.

At least ten counts were recorded for this clonotype. The chain uses TRBV19 and TRBJ1-2, with D possibly matching TRBD1 (6 bases). The V end lost 3 bases, the J end lost 4 bases, and 15 bases lay between the germline ends. Germline assignment: CDR1 LNHDA and CDR2 SQIVND (reference sequence). This CDR3 region has 15 residues. CDR3 DNA sequence: TGTGCCAGTAGTATTTCTGCAGGGGCGCCCTATGGCTACACCTTC. It yields the protein CASSISAGAPYGYTF.

The sample holds a few counts of this clonotype. The gene calls are TRBV7-9 and TRBJ1-6; tentative D call: TRBD1 (6 bases). This CDR3 is built from 16 residues. In germline, CDR1 is SEHNR, CDR2 FQNEAQ (reference sequence). The V end was cut by 5 bases, the J end by 7 bases, with 18 bases between. The chain's CDR3 is CASSLDNPGQNSPLHF. CDR3 DNA sequence: TGTGCCAGCAGCCTCGATAACCCGGGACAAAATTCACCCCTCCACTTT.

This clonotype was seen ten or more times. V gene TRBV7-9 combines with J gene TRBJ1-1, with no clear D. The germline V gene has CDR1 SEHNR and CDR2 FQNEAQ (reference sequence). CDR3 length equals 13 residues. Trimming stripped 6 bases from V and 1 base from J, with 9 bases between. As DNA, the CDR3 is TGTGCCAGCAGGTTCTCGGAGAACACTGAAGCTTTCTTT. Protein sequence: CASRFSENTEAFF.

In regard to this clonotype: A single base separates this from a much larger clone, so it may be a read error. The chain uses TRBV12-3 or TRBV12-4 and TRBJ1-5, with TRBD1 identical over 7 bases. The length of the CDR3 is 13 residues. The V segment lost 9 bases and the J segment 6 bases; nucleotides outside the gene matches: 8. CDR3 protein: CASRRQGIQPQHF. The CDR3 bases are TGTGCCAGTCGGAGACAGGGCATTCAGCCCCAGCATTTT.

The table lists this clonotype with many counts. V gene TRBV20-1 combines with J gene TRBJ2-7, with 10 nucleotides matching TRBD2. The V gene's germline CDR1 is DFQATT and CDR2 SNEGSKA (reference sequence). J gave up 4 bases and V 3 bases, and 6 bases lay outside the gene matches. CDR3 size: 14 residues. CDR3 sequence (DNA): TGCAGTGCTAGTAAAGCGGGAGGGGGTTACGAGCAGTACTTC. Its translation is CSASKAGGGYEQYF.

This clonotype was detected a few times. This rearrangement joins TRBV7-2 to TRBJ2-3, with D perhaps TRBD2 (5 bases). Between the trimmed V and J ends, which lost 3 bases and 0 bases, there was a span of 16 bases. This CDR3 has 17 amino acids. The V gene's germline CDR1 is SGHTA and CDR2 FQGNSA. Written as DNA, the CDR3 is TGTGCCAGCAGCTTTGGTTTCCTAGCCACTAGCACAGATACGCAGTATTTT. This translates into CASSFGFLATSTDTQYF.

This clonotype was seen at least ten times. The J gene is TRBJ2-7, the V gene TRBV7-9; 10 nucleotides agree with TRBD1. The V and J ends lost 5 bases and 0 bases, in that order; junction bases with no gene match: 7. Germline V CDR1 and CDR2: SEHNR, FQNEAQ (reference sequence). The CDR3 spans 16 residues. Here the CDR3 DNA reads TGTGCCAGCAGCCACGCCGGGACAGGGGTCTCCTACGAGCAGTACTTC. It specifies CASSHAGTGVSYEQYF.

In its sample, this clonotype was seen many times. V is TRBV7-6 and J is TRBJ2-2; possible D gene TRBD1, 6 bases. CDR1 and CDR2 (germline): SGHVS, FNYEAQ. Trimming shortened V by 2 bases and J by 6 bases, and 10 bases separated the two germline ends. The CDR3 is made up of 14 amino acids. DNA for the CDR3: TGTGCCAGCAGCTTATATGGGACATCCGGGGAGCTGTTTTTT. It encodes CASSLYGTSGELFF. The complete variable domain, with remaining parts taken from reference TRBV7-6 and TRBJ2-2, reads GAGVSQSPRYKVTKRGQDVALRCDPISGHVSLYWYRQALGQGPEFLTYFNYEAQQDKSGLPNDRFSAERPEGSISTLTIQRTEQRDSAMYRCASSLYGTSGELFFGEGSRLTVL.